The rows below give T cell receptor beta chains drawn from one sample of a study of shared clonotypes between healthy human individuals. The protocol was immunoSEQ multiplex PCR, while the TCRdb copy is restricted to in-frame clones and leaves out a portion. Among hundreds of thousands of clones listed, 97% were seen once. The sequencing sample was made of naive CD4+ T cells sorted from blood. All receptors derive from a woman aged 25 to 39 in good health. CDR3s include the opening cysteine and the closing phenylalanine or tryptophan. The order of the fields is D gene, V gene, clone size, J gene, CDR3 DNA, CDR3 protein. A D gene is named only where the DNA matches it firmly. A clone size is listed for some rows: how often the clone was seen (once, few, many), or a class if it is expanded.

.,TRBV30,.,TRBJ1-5,TGTGCCTGGAGCCTAGGGCCGGGACTCACCGAAGGTCAGCCCCAGCATTTT,CAWSLGPGLTEGQPQHF
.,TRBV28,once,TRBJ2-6,TGTGCCAGCACTCCTCAGGGTAGTTCTGGGGCCAACGTCCTGACTTTC,CASTPQGSSGANVLTF
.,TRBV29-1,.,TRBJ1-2,TGCAGCGTTCAGCCGGGACGAGGGTATGGCTACACCTTC,CSVQPGRGYGYTF
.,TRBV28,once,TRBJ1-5,TGTGCCAGCAGACTCGGACTCAGCAATCAGCCCCAGCATTTT,CASRLGLSNQPQHF
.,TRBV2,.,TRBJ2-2,TGTGCCAGCAGGGTTTGGAACACCGGGGAGCTGTTTTTT,CASRVWNTGELFF
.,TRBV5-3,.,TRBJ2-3,TGTGCCAGAAGCTTCCAGGGTAACCTGTGGGATACGCAGTATTTT,CARSFQGNLWDTQYF
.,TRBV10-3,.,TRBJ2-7,TGTGCCATCAGTGAGAGCGGCAGGGTCCACGAGCAGTACTTC,CAISESGRVHEQYF
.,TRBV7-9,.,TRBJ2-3,TGTGCCAGCAGCTTAGTGGGGGCAATCACAGATACGCAGTATTTT,CASSLVGAITDTQYF
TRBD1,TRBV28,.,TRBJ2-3,TGTGCCAGCACCATCGACAGGGTAGACACAGATACGCAGTATTTT,CASTIDRVDTDTQYF
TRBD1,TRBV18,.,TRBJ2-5,TGTGCCAGCTCAACCATGGAAGGACAGGGCCAAGAGACCCAGTACTTC,CASSTMEGQGQETQYF
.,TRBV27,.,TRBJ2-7,TGTGCCAGCAGTGCCAACCAGGGATACGAGCAGTACTTC,CASSANQGYEQYF
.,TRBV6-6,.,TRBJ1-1,TGTGCCAGCAGTTACTCGGCGCCTGCCGAAGCTTTCTTT,CASSYSAPAEAFF
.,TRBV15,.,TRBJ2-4,TGTGCCACCAGCAAACCCTCCCCACTACTGGCAATAGCCAAAAACATTCAGTACTTC,CATSKPSPLLAIAKNIQYF
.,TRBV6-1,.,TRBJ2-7,TGTGCCAGCATCAAACGGGGGTTACCCTACGAGCAGTACTTC,CASIKRGLPYEQYF
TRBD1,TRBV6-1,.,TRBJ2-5,TGTGCCAGCAGTGAATCAGGGGGCCGCCAAGAGACCCAGTACTTC,CASSESGGRQETQYF
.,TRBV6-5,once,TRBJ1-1,TGTGCCAGCAGACACTCGGTTGGCTCGAACACTGAAGCTTTCTTT,CASRHSVGSNTEAFF
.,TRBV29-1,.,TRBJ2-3,TGCAGCGTCACCGCCACAGATACGCAGTATTTT,CSVTATDTQYF
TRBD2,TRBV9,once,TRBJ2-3,TGTGCCAGCAGCAAAACTTCAGCGGGAAGCACAGATACGCAGTATTTT,CASSKTSAGSTDTQYF
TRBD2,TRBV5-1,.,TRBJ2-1,TGCGCCAGCAGCTTGGGCCCGGGACTAGCGGGAGATGAGCAGTTCTTC,CASSLGPGLAGDEQFF
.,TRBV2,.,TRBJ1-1,TGTGCCAGCATTCGAAACCTGGTGGGGGACCTAGAAGCTTTCTTT,CASIRNLVGDLEAFF
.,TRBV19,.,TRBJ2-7,TGTGCCAGTAGTACGAGGACTAACACCTACGAGCAGTACTTC,CASSTRTNTYEQYF
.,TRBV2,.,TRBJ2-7,TGTGCCAGCAGGCTACTCGGCACCTCCTACGAGCAGTACTTC,CASRLLGTSYEQYF
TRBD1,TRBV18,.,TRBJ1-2,TGTGCCAGCTCCCCACGAGCAGGGGGCGCGTATGGCTACACCTTC,CASSPRAGGAYGYTF
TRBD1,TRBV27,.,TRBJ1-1,TGTGCCAGCAGTGGGACAGGGAAGAACACTGAAGCTTTCTTT,CASSGTGKNTEAFF
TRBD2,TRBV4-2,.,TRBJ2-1,TGTGCCAGCAGCCAAGGACTAGCGGGCTACAATGAGCAGTTCTTC,CASSQGLAGYNEQFF
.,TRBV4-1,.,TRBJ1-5,TGCGCCAGCAGCCAAGATTCCTATCGGCCCCAGCATTTT,CASSQDSYRPQHF
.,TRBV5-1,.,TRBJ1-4,TGCGCCAGCAGCTTCTCTCCGACGGGGGGAGCTAATGAAAAACTGTTTTTT,CASSFSPTGGANEKLFF
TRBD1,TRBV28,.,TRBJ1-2,TGTGCCAGTCAGGGGGAAATCTATGGCTACACCTTC,CASQGEIYGYTF
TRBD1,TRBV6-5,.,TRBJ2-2,TGTGCCAGCAGGCCGGGACAGGCGCACACCGGGGAGCTGTTTTTT,CASRPGQAHTGELFF
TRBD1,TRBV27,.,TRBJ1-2,TGTGCCAGCTCTCCCGCTTACTACAGGGGGGTCTATGGCTACACCTTC,CASSPAYYRGVYGYTF
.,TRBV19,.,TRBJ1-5,TGTGCCAGTACCCAGGGCAAGGGAGGTCAGCCCCAGCATTTT,CASTQGKGGQPQHF
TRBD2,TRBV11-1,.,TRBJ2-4,TGTGCCAGCTCCGAAGCGGGAGAAGGCATTCAGTACTTC,CASSEAGEGIQYF
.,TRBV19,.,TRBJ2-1,TGTGCCAGTAGGGTGGGCGTAGGGTACAATGAGCAGTTCTTC,CASRVGVGYNEQFF
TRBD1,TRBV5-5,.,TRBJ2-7,TGTGCCAGCAGCCTTTGGACAGGGGACGAGCAGTACTTC,CASSLWTGDEQYF
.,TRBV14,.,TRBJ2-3,TGTGCCAGCAGCCAAGTCTTCGGGAGTTTTGCAGATACGCAGTATTTT,CASSQVFGSFADTQYF
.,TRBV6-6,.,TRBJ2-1,TGTGCCAGCGCCCCCAGCGTTCAGAACAATGAGCAGTTCTTC,CASAPSVQNNEQFF
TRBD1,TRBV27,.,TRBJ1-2,TGTGCCAGCAGTGAGGCCAGGGGGGTTCACTATGGCTACACCTTC,CASSEARGVHYGYTF
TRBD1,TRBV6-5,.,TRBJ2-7,TGTGCCAGCAGTTCCGGGACAGGGGGCGCCTACGAGCAGTACTTC,CASSSGTGGAYEQYF
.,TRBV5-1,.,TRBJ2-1,TGCGCCAGCAGTTCGGTTGCGGAGGGCAATGAGCAGTTCTTC,CASSSVAEGNEQFF
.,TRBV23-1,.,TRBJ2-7,TGCGCCAGCATTCCTAGGATGGGCAGGAATGGGGCCGAGCAGTACTTC,CASIPRMGRNGAEQYF
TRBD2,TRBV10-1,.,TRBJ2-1,TGCGCCAGCAGTGAGTCTGGGACTAGCCGAAATGAGCAGTTCTTC,CASSESGTSRNEQFF
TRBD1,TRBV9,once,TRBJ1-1,TGTGCCAGCAGCGGACAGGGAAGGACTGAAGCTTTCTTT,CASSGQGRTEAFF
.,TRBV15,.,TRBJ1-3,TGTGCCACCAGCAGCTGGGGGTTTGGAAACACCATATATTTT,CATSSWGFGNTIYF
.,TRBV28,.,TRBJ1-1,TGTGCCAGCATGGCGAACACTGAAGCTTTCTTT,CASMANTEAFF
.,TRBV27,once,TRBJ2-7,TGTGCCAGCAGTTTATCGAGGGTTAATCCGGACTCCTACGAGCAGTACTTC,CASSLSRVNPDSYEQYF
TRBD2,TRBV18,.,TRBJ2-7,TGTGCCAGCTCACCACGGACTAGCTACGAGCAGTACTTC,CASSPRTSYEQYF
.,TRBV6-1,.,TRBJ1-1,TGTGCCAGCAGTAAAGAACAGGGTTTCTACATGAACACTGAAGCTTTCTTT,CASSKEQGFYMNTEAFF